This T cell receptor (beta chain) was sequenced for a study of CXCR3-negative and CXCR3-positive naive CD8 T cells. On the study more broadly: Collectively, the libraries yielded about 140 million TRB reads in total, at about 1.5 +/- 0.3 million per library. The study, taken as a whole, reports: Comparison of naive CXCR3-negative and CXCR3-positive cells revealed similar TRBV-TRBJ usage, while memory cells differed. CXCR3-expressing naive cells carried TRB CDR3s more hydrophobic than those of CXCR3-negative naive cells.

Researchers reported sorting every CD8+ T cell subset in triplicate, 300,000 to 350,000 cells per sort. For this clonotype: Its antigen is still unknown.

The libraries of TRB cDNA were constructed through 5' RACE using UMI labels. TCRdb derives one entry per CDR3 protein from the 5' RACE reads, leaving out DNA. This sample carries under 150,000 distinct CDR3 sequences, with approximately 0.27% going to the ten biggest clones. The CDR3 is made up of 12 amino acids. CDR1 is GTSNPN and CDR2 is SVGIG in the germline V gene (reference sequence). Sequencing was performed on naive CXCR3+ CD8+ T cells from blood. Subset indicated: CD45RO-CCR7+CD27+CD95- naive CD8+ T cells expressing CXCR3 (TNR3+). The receptor was isolated from a human donor in good health. Some clones in this sample may be carry-over from other donors' samples. The chain has TRBV30 and TRBJ2-7. CDR3 region: CAWRGDSYEQYF.